These 27 T cell receptor beta chains originate from one sample sequenced in a study of HIV-infected children after antiretroviral therapy interruption. Sample treatment: PENTA 11 planned treatment interruption arm or continuous ART arm. RNA-based 3' RACE libraries used unique molecular identifiers. One entry per CDR3 protein results from TCRdb running MiXCR on the 3' RACE reads. Of approximately 95,000 distinct CDR3 sequences in the sample, approximately 6.9% are singletons; the top ten hold 0.9% to 1.3%. Sequenced material: CD45RA+ CD4+ T cells from PBMCs, pooled from several time points, taken from a donor given antiretroviral therapy, either interrupted or continuous. Sample subset: naive CD4+ CD45RA+ CD45RO- T cells. These receptor sequences come from a pool of human donors with HIV.

This clonotype was counted at least ten times. The chain carries TRBV12-3 or TRBV12-4 and TRBJ2-2; 7 bases fit TRBD2. The CDR3 contains 16 residues. V was clipped by 3 bases and J by 1 base; unmatched bases: 5. CDR3 sequence reads: CASSFRLAENTGELFF. The CDR3 coding sequence is TGTGCCAGCAGTTTCCGCCTAGCGGAGAACACCGGGGAGCTGTTTTTT.

This clonotype occurred many times. The chain combines TRBV19 with TRBJ2-3; 7 nucleotides align to TRBD2. J lost 0 bases, V lost 7 bases, and 10 bases had no gene match. The CDR3 runs to 16 residues. Per germline, CDR1 LNHDA and CDR2 SQIVND (reference sequence). The CDR3 sequence: CASMGIGRTSTDTQYF. DNA of the CDR3: TGTGCCAGTATGGGGATCGGGAGGACTAGCACAGATACGCAGTATTTT.

The chain couples TRBV6-5 to TRBJ1-5; perhaps TRBD1 as D (5 bases). This CDR3 comprises 13 residues. Trimming cost V 2 bases and J 7 bases, with 9 bases left between them. Per germline, CDR1 MNHEY and CDR2 SVGAGI. The CDR3 DNA is TGTGCCAGCAGTTACGGGGGTACGCAGCCCCAGCATTTT. Its protein is CASSYGGTQPQHF.

There are many counts of this clonotype. The chain uses TRBV28 and TRBJ1-4; D call uncertain. V was shortened by 7 bases and J by 2 bases, with 11 bases between the two germline ends. CDR3 length equals 14 residues. Looked up from germline, CDR1 is MDHEN and CDR2 is SYDVKM. The CDR3 spells CASIRGSTNEKLFF. The CDR3 nucleotides are TGTGCCAGCATTCGGGGTTCGACTAATGAAAAACTGTTTTTT.

This clonotype has a count of ten or more. The rearrangement joins TRBV5-1 to TRBJ1-6; 8 bases are shared with TRBD1. The germline V gene encodes CDR1 SGHRS and CDR2 YFSETQ. J was trimmed by 7 bases and V by 4 bases; bases with no gene match: 10. The CDR3 has 16 residues. CDR3 amino acids: CASSPETGVINSPLHF. The CDR3, as DNA: TGCGCCAGCAGCCCGGAGACAGGGGTTATCAATTCACCCCTCCACTTT. The full variable domain, its missing parts supplied by reference TRBV5-1 and TRBJ1-6, is KAGVTQTPRYLIKTRGQQVTLSCSPISGHRSVSWYQQTPGQGLQFLFEYFSETQRNKGNFPGRFSGRQFSNSRSEMNVSTLELGDSALYLCASSPETGVINSPLHFGNGTRLTVT.

In this sample, this clonotype turned up many times. CDR3 protein: CASSSFWRGQTYEQYF. As DNA, the CDR3 is TGCGCCAGCAGCTCCTTTTGGAGGGGGCAGACCTACGAGCAGTACTTC. The rearrangement joins TRBV5-1 to TRBJ2-7; the D gene is possibly TRBD1 (7 bases). Germline V gives CDR1 SGHRS, CDR2 YFSETQ. This CDR3 is 16 amino acids long. Trimming took 3 bases from V and 2 from J, leaving 18 bases between them.

This clonotype was observed at least ten times. The V gene is TRBV19, the J gene TRBJ1-6, with 7 positions matching TRBD1. V lost 3 bases and J lost 7; bases outside the gene matches: 9. The germline gives CDR1 LNHDA, CDR2 SQIVND (reference sequence). The CDR3 extends over 16 amino acids. The CDR3 is CASSMKGALLNSPLHF. The CDR3, as DNA: TGTGCCAGTAGTATGAAGGGGGCGCTTCTCAATTCACCCCTCCACTTT.

Ten or more counts support this clonotype. The chain has TRBV23-1 and TRBJ2-1; D possibly matches TRBD1 or TRBD2 (5 bases each). TRBV23-1 counts as an open reading frame of uncertain function. This CDR3 has 16 amino acids. Between the trimmed V and J ends, which lost 4 bases and 0 bases, there was a span of 13 bases. CDR3 in amino acids: CASSPGTHGSYNEQFF. CDR3 sequence (DNA): TGCGCCAGCAGTCCTGGGACCCACGGCTCCTACAATGAGCAGTTCTTC.

This clonotype was observed at least ten times. The V and J genes are TRBV11-1 and TRBJ2-7, with TRBD1 matching over 7 bases. J gave up 3 bases and V 1 base, and 9 bases lay outside the gene matches. Germline CDR1 is SGHAT and CDR2 is FQDESV (reference sequence). This CDR3 region has 16 residues. This chain's CDR3 is CASSLGLTGVFYEQYF. The CDR3 region has the DNA TGTGCCAGCAGCTTAGGTCTCACAGGGGTTTTCTACGAGCAGTACTTC.

This clonotype was observed many times. The chain carries TRBV10-3 and TRBJ1-2; no clear D. V lost 0 bases to trimming and J lost 6 bases, with 5 bases between them. Germline V lookup: CDR1 ENHRY, CDR2 SYGVKD. The CDR3 contains 12 residues. CDR3 DNA: TGTGCCATCAGTGAGTCCCAGGATGGCTACACCTTC. Encoded protein: CAISESQDGYTF.

This clonotype was counted only a few times. The rearrangement links TRBV7-3 to TRBJ2-2; maybe TRBD1 (5 bases). Between the trimmed V and J ends, which lost 2 bases and 3 bases, there was a span of 10 bases. The CDR3 runs to 15 residues. Per germline, CDR1 SGHTA and CDR2 FQGTGA. The CDR3: CASSLGRVDTGELFF. As DNA, the CDR3 is TGTGCCAGCAGCTTAGGCAGGGTGGACACCGGGGAGCTGTTTTTT. The full variable domain, completed using reference TRBV7-3 and TRBJ2-2, is GAGVSQTPSNKVTEKGKYVELRCDPISGHTALYWYRQSLGQGPEFLIYFQGTGAADDSGLPNDRFFAVRPEGSVSTLKIQRTERGDSAVYLCASSLGRVDTGELFFGEGSRLTVL.

This clonotype was observed many times. The V call is TRBV27, the J call TRBJ2-1; weak D call: TRBD2 (5 bases). The CDR3 contains 16 residues. Trimming removed 6 bases at V and 0 bases at J, with 15 bases between. Per the germline V gene, CDR1 is MNHEY and CDR2 is SMNVEV (reference sequence). The CDR3: CASRREVASSYNEQFF. The CDR3 DNA is TGTGCCAGCAGGCGAGAGGTAGCGAGCTCCTACAATGAGCAGTTCTTC.

V is TRBV6-1 and J is TRBJ2-5, with 7 bases that match TRBD1. This CDR3 comprises 14 residues. With V trimmed by 5 bases and J by 3 bases, 6 bases remained unmatched. From germline, CDR1 is MNHNS and CDR2 SASEGT. CDR3 nucleotides: TGTGCCAGCAGTCCGACAGGGATCGAAGAGACCCAGTACTTC. As protein: CASSPTGIEETQYF.

The chain is built from TRBV7-2 and TRBJ2-7, with TRBD2 matching over 8 bases. The CDR3 runs 14 residues. In germline, CDR1 is SGHTA, CDR2 FQGNSA. With 5 bases clipped from V and 3 bases from J, the junction kept 6 bases outside the gene matches. The CDR3 sequence is CASSPSGGGYEQYF. DNA of the CDR3: TGTGCCAGCAGCCCGAGCGGGGGCGGCTACGAGCAGTACTTC.

This clonotype occurred many times. The chain combines TRBV5-1 with TRBJ2-7, with D uncertain. Per germline, CDR1 SGHRS and CDR2 YFSETQ. The CDR3 has 11 amino acids. The V end lost 1 base, the J end lost 5 bases, and 4 bases lay between the germline ends. CDR3 sequence (DNA): TGCGCCAGCAGCTTGAGGGACGAGCAGTACTTC. Its protein is CASSLRDEQYF.

This clonotype came up many times. Relative to the germline gene, one junction end is altered; a read error may explain this. The chain combines TRBV6-6 with TRBJ1-4; 9 bases agree with TRBD1. Germline CDR1 reads MNHNY; CDR2 reads SVGAGI (reference sequence). CDR3 size: 14 residues. This chain's CDR3 is CASSGTGSNERLFF. CDR3 sequence (DNA): TGTGCCAGCAGTGGGACAGGGTCCAACGAAAGATTATTTTTC.

This clonotype was counted many times. J is TRBJ2-5 and V is TRBV5-1; D unclear. Germline CDR1 is SGHRS and CDR2 is YFSETQ. Trimming took 1 base from V and 5 from J, leaving 9 bases between them. The CDR3 runs 13 residues. CDR3 protein: CASSLTFTETQYF. The CDR3 bases are TGCGCCAGCAGCTTGACTTTTACGGAGACCCAGTACTTC.

This clonotype has ten or more counts. V and J are TRBV12-3 or TRBV12-4 and TRBJ2-4; D gene ambiguous. This CDR3 is 14 amino acids long. V was pared by 3 bases and J by 7 bases, with 13 bases between. CDR3 nucleotides: TGTGCCAGCAGTTTGTGGGCAACGTCGAACATTCAGTACTTC. It specifies CASSLWATSNIQYF.

The genes are TRBV19 and TRBJ2-1; D gene uncertain. Germline CDR1 LNHDA, CDR2 SQIVND (reference sequence). The CDR3 consists of 13 residues. Deletions cut 7 bases from V and 4 bases from J, with 11 bases between. In DNA, the CDR3 is TGTGCCAGTATGGCAGAAATATACAATGAGCAGTTCTTC. Protein sequence: CASMAEIYNEQFF.

This clonotype was detected ten times or more. The chain couples TRBV5-1 to TRBJ2-1; no firm D call. The germline gives CDR1 SGHRS, CDR2 YFSETQ. V lost 4 bases to trimming and J lost 0 bases, with 17 bases between them. The CDR3 runs to 17 residues. This chain's CDR3 is CASSPNAALSSYNEQFF. The DNA for the CDR3 is TGCGCCAGCAGCCCCAACGCGGCCTTGAGCTCCTACAATGAGCAGTTCTTC.

In this sample, this clonotype turned up many times. The chain has TRBV7-8 and TRBJ1-5; D possibly corresponds to TRBD1 (6 bases). Germline assignment: CDR1 SGHVS and CDR2 FQNEAQ. This CDR3 comprises 17 residues. Trimming pared 5 bases from V and 0 bases from J, leaving 17 bases between. This chain's CDR3 is CASSTNARGYSNQPQHF. CDR3 nucleotides: TGTGCCAGCAGCACAAATGCCAGGGGCTATAGCAATCAGCCCCAGCATTTT. Combining the CDR3 with reference TRBV7-8 and TRBJ1-5 gives the whole variable domain GAGVSQSPRYKVAKRGQDVALRCDPISGHVSLFWYQQALGQGPEFLTYFQNEAQLDKSGLPSDRFFAERPEGSVSTLKIQRTQQEDSAVYLCASSTNARGYSNQPQHFGDGTRLSIL.

This clonotype has ten or more counts. V is TRBV2 and J is TRBJ1-1; 7 bases are a match to TRBD1. This CDR3 is built from 12 residues. V lost 9 bases to trimming and J lost 5 bases; unmatched junction nucleotides: 6. Germline CDR1 SNHLY, CDR2 FYNNEI. The CDR3 protein is CARNRGETEAFF. The CDR3 DNA sequence: TGTGCCAGAAACAGGGGAGAGACTGAAGCTTTCTTT.

This clonotype was detected ten times or more. The chain couples TRBV7-9 to TRBJ2-3; no firm D call. The CDR3 sequence is 14 residues long. Germline-derived CDR1 and CDR2 are SEHNR and FQNEAQ (reference sequence). V was trimmed by 5 bases and J by 1 base, leaving 10 bases between them. This CDR3 reads CASSRLARTDTQYF. The CDR3 region has the DNA TGTGCCAGCAGCCGTTTGGCCCGCACAGATACGCAGTATTTT.

This clonotype has only a few counts. The chain combines TRBV5-1 with TRBJ1-1; 9 nucleotides line up with TRBD1. The CDR3 loop spans 16 amino acids. Germline CDR1 is SGHRS and CDR2 is YFSETQ. The junction had 10 bases not matched to a gene; V was cut back by 3 bases and J by 4 bases. In nucleotides, the CDR3 is TGCGCCAGCAGCTCCGGGACAGGGTATGGGGGCACTGAAGCTTTCTTT. Its protein product is CASSSGTGYGGTEAFF.

This clonotype appeared many times. The rearrangement links TRBV12-3 or TRBV12-4 to TRBJ2-5; the D is unclear. The CDR3 runs 13 residues. The V end was cut by 5 bases, the J end by 5 bases, with 12 bases between. CDR3 amino acids: CASSPRATETQYF. CDR3 bases: TGTGCCAGCAGTCCCCGGGCAACGGAGACCCAGTACTTC.

In this sample, this clonotype turned up many times. J is TRBJ1-2 and V is TRBV12-3 or TRBV12-4; the D is unclear. CDR3 size: 13 residues. V was pared by 5 bases and J by 0 bases, with 7 bases between. CDR3 in DNA: TGTGCCAGCAGTCCCCAGTCTAACTATGGCTACACCTTC. This encodes CASSPQSNYGYTF.

This clonotype was counted at least ten times. The rearrangement uses TRBV4-2 and TRBJ2-1, with 11 positions matching TRBD2. The CDR3 is 18 residues long. Trimming took 5 bases from V and 5 from J; bases not matched to a gene: 14. Germline loops: CDR1 LGHNA, CDR2 YNFKEQ. The CDR3 sequence: CASSTTSPGLAVHNEQFF. CDR3 DNA: TGTGCCAGCAGCACAACTTCACCGGGACTAGCGGTACACAATGAGCAGTTCTTC.